This entry lists 3 T cell receptor beta chains sequenced from one sample in a study of technical replicates of blood from a handful of donors. Measured with immunoSEQ multiplex PCR; TCRdb has only the in-frame clones, and not every one. The sample has tens of thousands of clones; almost 99% are singletons. Sequencing input: T cells isolated from PBMCs. The origin of the receptors is a human donor in good health.

V usage is TRBV29-1 and J usage is TRBJ2-7; D may be TRBD1 (5 bases). Germline CDR1 SQVTM, CDR2 ANQGSEA. Trimming cost V 4 bases and J 2 bases, with 9 bases left between them. There are 12 residues in the CDR3. This CDR3 is CSVAPGTYEQYF. The CDR3 DNA follows: TGCAGCGTTGCCCCAGGGACCTACGAGCAGTACTTC.

This chain joins TRBV6-5 and TRBJ1-1; D may be TRBD1 (6 bases). Looked up from germline, CDR1 is MNHEY and CDR2 is SVGAGI. The V end was cut by 8 bases, the J end by 7 bases, with 17 bases between. The CDR3 totals 13 residues. CDR3 protein: CASCEYRASEAFF. The CDR3, as DNA: TGTGCCAGCTGCGAATACAGGGCTAGTGAAGCTTTCTTT.

This chain connects TRBV5-1 to TRBJ2-3; 11 bases are a match to TRBD2. Losses at the gene ends were 3 bases for V and 1 base for J; bases not matched to a gene: 19. The CDR3 spans 21 residues. Looked up from germline, CDR1 is SGHRS and CDR2 is YFSETQ. CDR3 in amino acids: CASSWTGWGTSGSGGTDTQYF. CDR3 DNA sequence: TGCGCCAGCAGCTGGACAGGGTGGGGCACTAGCGGGAGCGGGGGCACAGATACGCAGTATTTT.